This TCR beta chain was recorded in a study of control samples from healthy donors and cancer patients. The CDR3 is 13 residues long. The ends were cut back, 3 bases at V and 4 bases at J, with 9 bases in the middle. The method was immunoSEQ multiplex PCR; TCRdb's version includes in-frame clones alone and lacks a portion of them. This table holds approximately 170,000 clones, 85% to 90% found once. The V and J genes are TRBV12-3 or TRBV12-4 and TRBJ1-1; maybe TRBD1 (6 bases). The TCR was taken from a woman aged 45-65 years in good health. Sequenced material: blood. The CDR3 DNA reads as TGTGCCAGCAGTTTGGACAGTCCCACTGAAGCTTTCTTT. Residues: CASSLDSPTEAFF.